This TCR beta chain was retrieved from a study of T-cell memory formation after mild COVID-19. The ends were cut back, 2 bases at V and 5 bases at J, with 10 bases in the middle. The CDR3 contains 13 residues. Germline lookup yields CDR1 SGHRS and CDR2 YFSETQ. TCRdb re-called the 5' RACE reads through MiXCR, storing one row per CDR3 protein. Of some 250,000 distinct CDR3 sequences in the sample, over 15% were seen once. The chain carries TRBV5-1 and TRBJ2-5; D is unclear. Sequences were obtained from PBMCs or a T cell subset sorted from them (not recorded which). The receptor was derived from a man aged 18 to 29 who had mild COVID-19 (a few samples of this study predate the infection). Cell type and time point are not known. In DNA, the CDR3 is TGCGCCAGCAGCTTAGGCAGTTTGGAGACCCAGTACTTC. Translated: CASSLGSLETQYF.